This TCR beta chain was recorded in a study of cytomegalovirus exposure and HLA in healthy donors. Note on this clone: The antigen remains unidentified.

PCR amplification relied on 60 Vbeta primers (plus 13 Jbeta primers). Method: immunoSEQ multiplex PCR; TCRdb's copy keeps in-frame clones and lacks some. The table has about 180,000 clones, roughly 80% seen once; the top ten hold approximately 1.3%. Germline V gene lookup returns CDR1 GTSNPN and CDR2 SVGIG (reference sequence). Trimming removed 1 base at V and 3 bases at J, with 10 bases between. The CDR3 has 14 residues. Broader study findings: In an earlier analysis, productive rearrangement rates for most beta V segments clustered near 90% or 30%. Equally common other TCR beta chains were less clonally expanded than HLA-associated ones, a later analysis found. The investigators catalogued 164 TCR beta chains as cytomegalovirus-associated.

The sample was PBMCs. The sequence was collected from a girl aged 5-17 years in good health and CMV-seropositive. The chain employs TRBV30 and TRBJ1-5, with a tentative D call TRBD1 (6 bases). CDR3 amino acids: CAWSGRGPNQPQHF. The CDR3 DNA is TGTGCCTGGAGTGGCAGGGGCCCCAATCAGCCCCAGCATTTT.